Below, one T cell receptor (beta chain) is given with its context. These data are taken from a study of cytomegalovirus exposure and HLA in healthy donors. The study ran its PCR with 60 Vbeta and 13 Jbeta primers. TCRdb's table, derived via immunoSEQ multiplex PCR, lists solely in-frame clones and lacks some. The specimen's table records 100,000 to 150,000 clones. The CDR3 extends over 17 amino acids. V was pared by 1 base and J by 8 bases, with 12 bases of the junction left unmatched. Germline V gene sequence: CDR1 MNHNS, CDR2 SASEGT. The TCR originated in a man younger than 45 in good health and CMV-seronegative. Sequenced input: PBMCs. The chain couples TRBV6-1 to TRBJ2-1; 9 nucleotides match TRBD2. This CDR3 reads CASSEDRLAGTGDEQFF. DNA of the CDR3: TGTGCCAGCAGTGAAGATCGTCTAGCGGGGACGGGCGATGAGCAGTTCTTC.